This T cell receptor (beta chain) was identified during a study of T-cell memory formation after mild COVID-19. Points on this clonotype: Its antigen remains unknown.

Points from the study as a whole: Certain responding clones were present in pre-infection memory, suggesting participation of cross-reactive memory. Among clones contracting day 15 to 85, CD4/CD8 was balanced, whereas later expanders leaned CD4+. Researchers could not confirm that second-wave clones peaking on day 37 targeted SARS-CoV-2.

Constant-segment primers served in 5'RACE that generated TCR alpha and TCR beta cDNA libraries bearing sample barcodes and UMIs. TCRdb redid the calling of the 5' RACE reads with MiXCR, one entry per CDR3 protein. The table shows approximately 100,000 distinct CDR3 sequences, with approximately 17% occurring only once. The sequence was obtained from an adult woman who had mild COVID-19 (a few samples of this study predate the infection). Cell type and time point are not known. Input material: PBMCs or a T cell subset sorted from them (not recorded which).

The CDR3 bases are TGCAGCGGCTGGGACGGAAATAATCAGCCCCAGCATTTT. This sequence encodes CSGWDGNNQPQHF. The chain couples TRBV29-1 to TRBJ1-5; TRBD1 might be the D (5 bases). Germline lookup yields CDR1 SQVTM and CDR2 ANQGSEA. CDR3 length: 13 amino acids. V was cut by 7 bases and J by 4 bases, with 14 bases left in between. Complete variable domain (other parts from reference TRBV29-1 and TRBJ1-5): SAVISQKPSRDICQRGTSLTIQCQVDSQVTMMFWYRQQPGQSLTLIATANQGSEATYESGFVIDKFPISRPNLTFSTLTVSNMSPEDSSIYLCSGWDGNNQPQHFGDGTRLSIL.